The text below deals with one T cell receptor (beta chain). There is no known antigen for this receptor. No base quality values were provided; no much bigger clone lies one nucleotide off. The method was 5' RACE. Sequenced using an Illumina HiSeq 2500. The second PCR ran for about 6 to 12 cycles and used a J-beta primer mix along with a sample-barcoded 5' primer. A template-switch 5' adaptor carrying 12 random nucleotides introduced a unique molecular identifier onto each TCR beta cDNA molecule. At least 2.5 million CDR3-containing paired-end reads were obtained from each sample. First-strand cDNA synthesis was performed from all RNA using the Mint cDNA synthesis kit, with priming by a TRBC-specific oligonucleotide. Following uracil-DNA glycosylase treatment, all cDNA underwent a first 18-cycle PCR with the universal primers M1SS and BC2_uni_R. Per the authors' processing: For normalization, 1 million high-quality reads were randomly selected from each sample, with every read carrying a distinct molecular identifier. Instead of being binned into consensus sequences, reads with shared molecular identifiers were discarded. MiTCR, run with a Q25 quality threshold and the strictest error-elimination algorithm, handled CDR3 identification, clonotype clustering and error correction. A nonparametric unseen species model with Euler transformation was used to estimate a lower bound on total TCR beta diversity. TCRdb reprocessing: public reads trimmed at Q25 with fastp, clones called with MiXCR, in-frame beta chains kept. Rows with one shared CDR3 protein collapse into an entry with the most common genes and DNA. The V and J calls were determined by TCRdb, not by the authors. The sample table records 1,500,000 or so distinct CDR3 sequences; around 59% of these occur just once. 6.7% of the sample belongs to the ten largest clones.

Systemically healthy Caucasian individuals from Russia, 39 in total and aged roughly 6 to 100 years, were included as donors. Each donor gave 9 to 10 milliliters of peripheral blood, collected into EDTA-treated Vacutainer tubes. Ficoll-Paque density-gradient centrifugation was used to isolate PBMCs, with at least 6 million obtained per sample. Total RNA was extracted from PBMCs with Trizol reagent, with at least 6 micrograms obtained per sample. For every donor, an aliquot of PBMCs went through flow cytometry to measure the percentages of naive CD45RAhigh/CD27high T cells. This sample was included in a study of blood T cells in healthy people across ages (dated by TCRdb to 2015 to 2017). Study-wide context: In model experiments, template switching captured about one uniquely barcoded TCR beta cDNA molecule for every two T cells. Age-related changes in TCR beta repertoire diversity were measured in the study by deep sequencing normalized with unique cDNA molecular identifiers. The donors were split into four age groups: young (average 16 years), middle-aged (about 40), aged (62) and long-lived (about 74). To avoid experimental bias, donors of different ages were spread randomly across the sequencing lanes. The study analyzed two additional independent replicas of 1 million unique cDNA reads from the same blood draw for two donors, one aged 18 to 30 and one aged 80 or older.

From cysteine to phenylalanine, the CDR3 is 15 amino acids long. Only the CDR3 part of the read is kept: 45 bases, read in frame from the first base. V ends up 2 bases short and J 9 bases short, with an unmatched junction base count of 9. The germline V gene sets CDR1 to MNHEY and CDR2 to SVGEGT. Points the paper makes about the study in general: Conclusive comparison of naive and antigen-experienced compartments was prevented by the profiling of bulk unsorted PBMCs. Compared with the aged group, the long-lived group had more naive CD4+ T cells, fewer expanded clones and increased TCR diversity, suggesting age selection. As age increased, observed TCR beta diversity per million T cells dropped in a roughly linear way, and a significant reduction was already evident by age about 40. There was a strong correlation between observed TCR beta diversity and the percentage of naive T cells measured by flow cytometry. Estimates of total diversity from one million sequenced T cells were regarded as lower bounds and underestimates. The CMV infection status of donors was not known, potentially confounding age-related changes in expanded clonotypes.

The V and J genes are TRBV6-2 or TRBV6-3 and TRBJ2-1; 8 bases in the middle match TRBD1. This sequence was found in a man aged 18 to 35 in good health. The source material was blood. DNA sequence: TGTGCCAGCAGTTACGGCCTCGGACAGGGTGGTGAGCAGTTCTTC. It translates as CASSYGLGQGGEQFF.